These T cell receptor beta chains were read from a single sample in a study of cytomegalovirus exposure and HLA in healthy donors. Assay: immunoSEQ multiplex PCR; the TCRdb copy retains only in-frame clones and omits some. Among 120,000 to 150,000 clones listed, 90% to 95% were seen once. Sequencing input: PBMCs. All receptors come from a man younger than 35 in good health and CMV-seronegative. CDR3s include the opening cysteine and the closing phenylalanine or tryptophan. Fields, in order: V gene, clone size, D gene, J gene, CDR3 DNA, CDR3 protein. A D gene is named only where the DNA matches it firmly. Clone size is not always given. Where it is, it says once, few, many or a class for expanded clones.

V: TRBV5-1; size: -; D: -; J: TRBJ2-5; DNA: TGCGCCAGCAGCTTGGGGCGGGGAAACCCTCAAGAGACCCAGTACTTC; CDR3: CASSLGRGNPQETQYF
V: TRBV29-1; size: -; D: -; J: TRBJ1-5; DNA: TGCAGCGTTGGGGGGCCTGATCAGCCCCAGCATTTT; CDR3: CSVGGPDQPQHF
V: TRBV10-1; size: -; D: -; J: TRBJ2-3; DNA: TGCGCCAGCAGTGTGGGACAGCGGGAGCCAGATACGCAGTATTTT; CDR3: CASSVGQREPDTQYF
V: TRBV27; size: -; D: TRBD2; J: TRBJ2-2; DNA: TGTGCCAGCAGTTTATCGAGGCTAGCGGGGGGGCCAGGGACCGGGGAGCTGTTTTTT; CDR3: CASSLSRLAGGPGTGELFF
V: TRBV5-1; size: -; D: TRBD2; J: TRBJ2-1; DNA: TGCGCCAGCAGCATCAGCGGGAAGGGGAATGAGCAGTTCTTC; CDR3: CASSISGKGNEQFF
V: TRBV27; size: -; D: -; J: TRBJ1-2; DNA: TGTGCCAGCAGTTTCGGAGTTGTGCAAGGGGCTGGCTACACCTTC; CDR3: CASSFGVVQGAGYTF
V: TRBV7-9; size: -; D: -; J: TRBJ2-1; DNA: TGTGCCAGCAGCTTACGACAATACAATGAGCAGTTCTTC; CDR3: CASSLRQYNEQFF
V: TRBV9; size: -; D: -; J: TRBJ1-4; DNA: TGTGCCAGCAGCAGGGGCCTGGAGGAAAAACTGTTTTTT; CDR3: CASSRGLEEKLFF
V: TRBV5-6; size: -; D: -; J: TRBJ1-1; DNA: TGTGCCAGCAGCTTTGGTGTCGGCACTGAAGCTTTCTTT; CDR3: CASSFGVGTEAFF
V: TRBV18; size: once; D: TRBD1; J: TRBJ1-1; DNA: TGTGCCAGCTTACAGGGGCAGACTCGGGCTGAAGCTTTCTTT; CDR3: CASLQGQTRAEAFF
V: TRBV10-1; size: -; D: -; J: TRBJ1-1; DNA: TGCGCCAGCAGTGATGGGACACTACTGAACACTGAAGCTTTCTTT; CDR3: CASSDGTLLNTEAFF
V: TRBV5-6; size: -; D: -; J: TRBJ1-2; DNA: TGTGCCAGCAGCTTAGGGGGCTATGGCTACACCTTC; CDR3: CASSLGGYGYTF
V: TRBV5-6; size: -; D: TRBD1; J: TRBJ2-1; DNA: TGTGCCAGCAGCTCGGGACAGGGGTTCTATGAGCAGTTCTTC; CDR3: CASSSGQGFYEQFF
V: TRBV6-4; size: -; D: TRBD2; J: TRBJ2-2; DNA: TGTGCCAGCAAAAGCGGGGTGAACACCGGGGAGCTGTTTTTT; CDR3: CASKSGVNTGELFF
V: TRBV18; size: -; D: -; J: TRBJ1-2; DNA: TGTGCCAGCTCACCTAAAAGGCCTCGAGGCTATGGCTACACCTTC; CDR3: CASSPKRPRGYGYTF
V: TRBV7-9; size: -; D: -; J: TRBJ1-2; DNA: TGTGCCAGCAGCTTAGTTGCAGGGGACGGCTACACCTTC; CDR3: CASSLVAGDGYTF
V: TRBV6-1; size: -; D: -; J: TRBJ2-4; DNA: TGTGCCAGCATTAGGGGATCCGGGGCCAAAAACATTCAGTACTTC; CDR3: CASIRGSGAKNIQYF
V: TRBV5-8; size: -; D: TRBD2; J: TRBJ2-1; DNA: TGTGCCAGCAGGATGACGTTACTAGCGGGAGGGCGCAATGAGCAGTTCTTC; CDR3: CASRMTLLAGGRNEQFF
V: TRBV2; size: -; D: TRBD1; J: TRBJ2-7; DNA: TGTGCCAGCAGCGCTCCCCTGACAGGGACCGAGCAGTACTTC; CDR3: CASSAPLTGTEQYF
V: TRBV7-9; size: -; D: TRBD2; J: TRBJ2-3; DNA: TGTGCCAGCAGCTTCCGACTAGCCACAGATACGCAGTATTTT; CDR3: CASSFRLATDTQYF
V: TRBV23-1; size: -; D: TRBD2; J: TRBJ2-1; DNA: TGCGCCAGCAGGCAAATTCTAGCGGGAGAAAGCAATGAGCAGTTCTTC; CDR3: CASRQILAGESNEQFF
V: TRBV29-1; size: -; D: TRBD2; J: TRBJ2-1; DNA: TGCAGCGTTGGGGGGAGGGTGAGCAATGAGCAGTTCTTC; CDR3: CSVGGRVSNEQFF
V: TRBV2; size: -; D: -; J: TRBJ1-1; DNA: TGTGCCAGCAGTGAAGGGCCCCCGGGAGTCACCACTGAAGCTTTCTTT; CDR3: CASSEGPPGVTTEAFF
V: TRBV6-1; size: -; D: -; J: TRBJ1-2; DNA: TGTGCCAGCAGTGACGGGGGATTCTATGGCTACACCTTC; CDR3: CASSDGGFYGYTF
V: TRBV18; size: -; D: TRBD1; J: TRBJ1-2; DNA: TGTGCCAGCTCACCCATGGGACGACAGGGGTATGGCTACACCTTC; CDR3: CASSPMGRQGYGYTF
V: TRBV5-1; size: -; D: TRBD1; J: TRBJ1-1; DNA: TGCGCCAGCAGCTTGAGTGGGCCCGGGTGGGGGCCGGGACAGGTCAACACTGAAGCTTTCTTT; CDR3: CASSLSGPGWGPGQVNTEAFF
V: TRBV30; size: -; D: TRBD1; J: TRBJ2-5; DNA: TGTGCCTGGAGGGGGACAGCGTTTAAGGAGACCCAGTACTTC; CDR3: CAWRGTAFKETQYF
V: TRBV30; size: -; D: TRBD2; J: TRBJ2-1; DNA: TGTGCCTGGAGAATCGGGACTAGCGGGAGGTTATACAATGAGCAGTTCTTC; CDR3: CAWRIGTSGRLYNEQFF
V: TRBV11-2; size: -; D: TRBD2; J: TRBJ2-5; DNA: TGTGCCAGCAGCCACCTCAGAGCTAGCGGGGGCTTTATTGAGACCCAGTACTTC; CDR3: CASSHLRASGGFIETQYF
V: TRBV7-8; size: -; D: TRBD2; J: TRBJ2-1; DNA: TGTGCCAGCAGCTCTCCCGGGACTAGCGGATACAATGAGCAGTTCTTC; CDR3: CASSSPGTSGYNEQFF
V: TRBV27; size: -; D: TRBD2; J: TRBJ2-5; DNA: TGTGCCAGCAGTTCCGGACTAGCGGGGGGGGAGACCCAGTACTTC; CDR3: CASSSGLAGGETQYF
V: TRBV19; size: -; D: TRBD1; J: TRBJ2-2; DNA: TGTGCCAGTAATGACGGGACAGGGGTTCCGTTGACCGGGGAGCTGTTTTTT; CDR3: CASNDGTGVPLTGELFF
V: TRBV7-9; size: -; D: -; J: TRBJ2-1; DNA: TGTGCCAGCAGCTGGGACTCTTCCTCCTACAATGAGCAGTTCTTC; CDR3: CASSWDSSSYNEQFF
V: TRBV19; size: -; D: TRBD2; J: TRBJ2-1; DNA: TGTGCCAGTAGTACAGCGGGGGAGCAGTTCTTC; CDR3: CASSTAGEQFF
V: TRBV5-6; size: once; D: -; J: TRBJ1-5; DNA: TGTGCCAGCAGCTGGGACAAAACAGGTGGTAGCAATCAGCCCCAGCATTTT; CDR3: CASSWDKTGGSNQPQHF
V: TRBV2; size: -; D: -; J: TRBJ2-5; DNA: TGTGCCAGCAGTGACCCTCTTAGGAGGAACTGGGAGACCCAGTACTTC; CDR3: CASSDPLRRNWETQYF
V: TRBV19; size: -; D: -; J: TRBJ2-3; DNA: TGTGCCAGTAGACCGGCAGGCCCCACAGATACGCAGTATTTT; CDR3: CASRPAGPTDTQYF
V: TRBV27; size: -; D: TRBD2; J: TRBJ2-1; DNA: TGTGCCAGCAGTCCTCAGCGGGAGAGGGGCTACAATGAGCAGTTCTTC; CDR3: CASSPQRERGYNEQFF
V: TRBV5-1; size: -; D: -; J: TRBJ1-1; DNA: TGCGCCAGCAGCGCAAGAGGGCCGGCGACTGAAGCTTTCTTT; CDR3: CASSARGPATEAFF
V: TRBV6-5; size: -; D: -; J: TRBJ1-5; DNA: TGTGCCAGCAGTTACTCATGGGGGCAAGACCAGCCCCAGCATTTT; CDR3: CASSYSWGQDQPQHF
V: TRBV5-4; size: -; D: TRBD2; J: TRBJ2-3; DNA: TGTGCCAGCAGCTTGGCTCGGGACTACAACACAGATACGCAGTATTTT; CDR3: CASSLARDYNTDTQYF
V: TRBV29-1; size: -; D: -; J: TRBJ2-2; DNA: TGCAGCGTCCTGACAGGGAACACCGGGGAGCTGTTTTTT; CDR3: CSVLTGNTGELFF
V: TRBV9; size: -; D: -; J: TRBJ2-3; DNA: TGTGCCAGCAGTGGACAAAGCACAGATACGCAGTATTTT; CDR3: CASSGQSTDTQYF
V: TRBV7-9; size: few; D: TRBD1; J: TRBJ2-1; DNA: TGTGCCAGCAGCCTGGGACAGGGTAAGGATGAGCAGTTCTTC; CDR3: CASSLGQGKDEQFF
V: TRBV9; size: -; D: TRBD2; J: TRBJ2-3; DNA: TGTGCCAGCAGCGTAGCCAGGGGTAGCGGGAGGGACACAGATACGCAGTATTTT; CDR3: CASSVARGSGRDTDTQYF
V: TRBV4-1; size: -; D: TRBD1; J: TRBJ1-1; DNA: TGCGCCAGCAGCCAAGCTACGGGACAGGGTTCGGGCGGCCCTGAAGCTTTCTTT; CDR3: CASSQATGQGSGGPEAFF
V: TRBV7-6; size: -; D: -; J: TRBJ1-2; DNA: TGTGCCAGCAGCTCAGGCACAGTCTATGGCTACACCTTC; CDR3: CASSSGTVYGYTF
V: TRBV25-1; size: -; D: TRBD2; J: TRBJ2-5; DNA: TGTGCCAGCAGTCTAGCGGGAGGGCCTTTGAAGACCCAGTACTTC; CDR3: CASSLAGGPLKTQYF
V: TRBV7-2; size: -; D: TRBD1; J: TRBJ1-1; DNA: TGTGCCAGCAGCTCGGACAGGGTTTCGACTGAAGCTTTCTTT; CDR3: CASSSDRVSTEAFF
V: TRBV5-1; size: once; D: TRBD1; J: TRBJ1-2; DNA: TGCGCCAGCAGCCCTATTGCGGGACAGAACTATGGCTACACCTTC; CDR3: CASSPIAGQNYGYTF
V: TRBV7-9; size: -; D: TRBD1; J: TRBJ2-7; DNA: TGTGCCAGCAGCTTAGACGCAGGGACAGGGTATTACCACGAGCAGTACTTC; CDR3: CASSLDAGTGYYHEQYF
V: TRBV21-1; size: -; D: -; J: TRBJ1-3; DNA: TGTGCCAGCAGCAAAGGGGACAGGCGCTCTGGAAACACCATATATTTT; CDR3: CASSKGDRRSGNTIYF
V: TRBV5-1; size: -; D: -; J: TRBJ1-5; DNA: TGCGCCAGCAGCTTGGCGTCAGGGATTCAGCCCCAGCATTTT; CDR3: CASSLASGIQPQHF